This T cell receptor (beta chain) emerged from a study of early T cells in non-severe SARS-CoV-2 infection. Looking at the study overall: The study sequenced bulk RNA from unsorted whole blood, with chains unpaired. General study results and limits: Matching with VDJdb favored anti-spike CD8 responses (missing private and CD4 specificities).

Attachment of unique molecular identifiers to individual cDNA molecules was performed. MiXCR, applied by TCRdb to the 5' RACE reads, yields one record per CDR3 protein. The sample shows fewer than 75,000 distinct CDR3 sequences, about 17% of them seen only once. Only a few counts were recorded for this clonotype. The antigen is unknown. The length of the CDR3 is 13 residues. V shed 6 bases and J shed 4 bases, with 11 bases lying between them. Germline V gene sequence: CDR1 SGHTA, CDR2 FQGNSA. The clonotype comes from an adult who was a healthcare worker with PCR-confirmed SARS-CoV-2 infection or an uninfected control (not recorded which). The sample here was whole blood, taken at baseline. The rearrangement links TRBV7-2 to TRBJ2-3, with D hard to call. DNA of the CDR3: TGTGCCAGCAGTTTGAGTCGGGCAGATACGCAGTATTTT. Encoded protein: CASSLSRADTQYF. Combining the CDR3 with reference TRBV7-2 and TRBJ2-3 gives the whole variable domain GAGVSQSPSNKVTEKGKDVELRCDPISGHTALYWYRQSLGQGLEFLIYFQGNSAPDKSGLPSDRFSAERTGGSVSTLTIQRTQQEDSAVYLCASSLSRADTQYFGPGTRLTVL.